Listed below are T cell receptor beta chains from one sample, sequenced in a study of human thymus T cells. Data came from immunoSEQ multiplex PCR; TCRdb stores just in-frame clones and leaves some out. This table holds about 120,000 clones, around 95% found once. The sequenced sample was thymus tissue. The receptor set was obtained from a boy under two years old with a congenital heart defect but otherwise immunologically healthy. CDR3s include the opening cysteine and the closing phenylalanine or tryptophan. A D gene is named only where the DNA matches it firmly. Expanded clones are given a class, and other clones once, few, many or no size at all.

size	V	J	D	DNA	CDR3
.	TRBV28	TRBJ1-6	.	TGTGCCAGCACCTCCCCGTACTCACCCCTCCACTTT	CASTSPYSPLHF
.	TRBV28	TRBJ1-2	TRBD1	TGTGCCAGCAGTTTTGAGGACAGGGTAGGGGGCTACACCTTC	CASSFEDRVGGYTF
.	TRBV6-5	TRBJ2-3	TRBD2	TGTGCCAGCAGTTACTGGGCGGGGGGGGTGTCAGATACGCAGTATTTT	CASSYWAGGVSDTQYF
.	TRBV9	TRBJ2-6	.	TGTGCCAGCAGCCTAGAACGGAGTGGCCCCCCTGGGGCCAACGTCCTGACTTTC	CASSLERSGPPGANVLTF
.	TRBV27	TRBJ2-7	TRBD1	TGTGCCAGCCGCCGAATCCCCGGGACAGGGTTCCTTGGAACCTACGAGCAGTACTTC	CASRRIPGTGFLGTYEQYF
.	TRBV7-9	TRBJ2-1	.	TGTGCCAGCAGCTTAGATGTCGCGGTCCGAGGCGATGAGCAGTTCTTC	CASSLDVAVRGDEQFF
.	TRBV6-1	TRBJ1-2	TRBD1	TGTGCCAGCAGTGAAGAGGGACAGGGCGGCTATGGCTACACCTTC	CASSEEGQGGYGYTF
few	TRBV18	TRBJ1-2	.	TGTGCCAGCTCACCGATACAGGAAGATGGCTACACCTTC	CASSPIQEDGYTF
.	TRBV2	TRBJ2-2	.	TGTGCCAGCAGTGAAGAGGACCCGGGAGTGGAGCTGTTTTTT	CASSEEDPGVELFF
.	TRBV2	TRBJ2-3	TRBD2	TGTGCCAGCAGTGAAGGACTAGCGGGGGGCACAGATACGCAGTATTTT	CASSEGLAGGTDTQYF
.	TRBV5-1	TRBJ2-5	TRBD1	TGCGCCAGCAGCGGGGGGACAGGGGGAGAGACCCAGTACTTC	CASSGGTGGETQYF
.	TRBV4-3	TRBJ1-6	.	TGCGCCAGCAGCCCTGAGACACCTAATTCACCCCTCCACTTT	CASSPETPNSPLHF
.	TRBV5-3	TRBJ2-1	.	TGTGCCAGAAGCGAGGTCTCCTACAATGAGCAGTTCTTC	CARSEVSYNEQFF
.	TRBV11-3	TRBJ2-4	.	TGTGCCAGCAGCTTAGAGGATGAGGGTCTAATTGAAAACATTCAGTACTTC	CASSLEDEGLIENIQYF
once	TRBV4-3	TRBJ1-1	TRBD1	TGCGCCAGCAGCCAAGATCAGGACAGGGACCCAAGGAACACTGAAGCTTTCTTT	CASSQDQDRDPRNTEAFF
.	TRBV15	TRBJ1-1	TRBD1	TGTGCCACCAGCAGGGCCCAACAGGGGATCGGCACTGAAGCTTTCTTT	CATSRAQQGIGTEAFF
.	TRBV6-1	TRBJ2-2	.	TGTGCCAGCAGTGACGGATGGAACACCGGGGAGCTGTTTTTT	CASSDGWNTGELFF
once	TRBV5-1	TRBJ1-2	TRBD1	TGCGCCAGCAGCTTGGCCGGACAGGGGGCTGGCTATGGCTACACCTTC	CASSLAGQGAGYGYTF
.	TRBV4-1	TRBJ2-1	TRBD2	TGCGCCAGCAGCCACGAAATAATGGGTAGCGGGGGGGAAAACTCCTACAATGAGCAGTTCTTC	CASSHEIMGSGGENSYNEQFF
.	TRBV5-1	TRBJ2-5	TRBD1	TGCGCCAGCAGCCGCTGGACAGGGGGTATGGAGACCCAGTACTTC	CASSRWTGGMETQYF
.	TRBV10-1	TRBJ2-5	TRBD1	TGCGCCAGCAGTGAAACCGGGACAGGGGGCCAAGAGACCCAGTACTTC	CASSETGTGGQETQYF
.	TRBV27	TRBJ2-5	.	TGTGCCAGCAGTTTTAGACACCAAGAGACCCAGTACTTC	CASSFRHQETQYF
.	TRBV5-1	TRBJ2-5	.	TGCGCCAGCAGCTCCTTAGCTAGTAGTGAGACCCAGTACTTC	CASSSLASSETQYF
.	TRBV15	TRBJ1-5	.	TGTGCCACCAGCAGAGATTGGCATAGCAATCAGCCCCAGCATTTT	CATSRDWHSNQPQHF
.	TRBV11-2	TRBJ2-7	.	TGTGCCAGCAGCTTAGGTGTCAGCCGGGGGTCCTACGAGCAGTACTTC	CASSLGVSRGSYEQYF
.	TRBV27	TRBJ1-5	TRBD1	TGTCCTCATAGGGGGGTGGACAGGGATGATCAGCCCCAGCATTTT	CPHRGVDRDDQPQHF
.	TRBV5-6	TRBJ1-6	TRBD1	TGTGCCAGCAGCACGGCCGGGACAGGGGTTTCACCCCTCCACTTT	CASSTAGTGVSPLHF
.	TRBV11-2	TRBJ2-3	.	TGTGCCAGCAGCTTAGATCGTGGAGGGACAGATACGCAGTATTTT	CASSLDRGGTDTQYF
.	TRBV9	TRBJ1-4	.	TGTGCCAGCAGCGTCACCCCCCGCGAAACTAATGAAAAACTGTTTTTT	CASSVTPRETNEKLFF
.	TRBV11-2	TRBJ1-1	.	TGTGCCAGCAGCATGGGACCTCCGAACACTGAAGCTTTCTTT	CASSMGPPNTEAFF
.	TRBV4-3	TRBJ2-5	TRBD2	TGCGCCAGCAGCCAATCTGGCGGGGGGATGGAGACCCAGTACTTC	CASSQSGGGMETQYF
.	TRBV29-1	TRBJ1-2	.	TGCAGCGTTGACGCCCGGGACGGCTATGGCTACACCTTC	CSVDARDGYGYTF
.	TRBV6-5	TRBJ1-2	.	TGTGCCAGCACCTACGCCGGGGGCTATGGCTACACCTTC	CASTYAGGYGYTF
.	TRBV5-6	TRBJ2-5	.	TGTGCCAGCAGACACCAGCTCCCATCAATGTACCAAGAGACCCAGTACTTC	CASRHQLPSMYQETQYF
.	TRBV2	TRBJ2-2	TRBD2	TGTGCCAGCAGTGAGCCGGGGGGGCGAGCCGGGGAGCTGTTTTTT	CASSEPGGRAGELFF
.	TRBV9	TRBJ2-5	.	TGTGCCAGCAGCGTAGGGGGTAGAGACCGACAAGAGACCCAGTACTTC	CASSVGGRDRQETQYF